This TCR beta chain stems from a study of cytomegalovirus exposure and HLA in healthy donors. Study results and caveats: TRBV6-2, TRBV6-3 and some other V segments were excluded as indistinguishable. A later analysis showed HLA-associated TCR beta chains outstripping equally common others in clonal expansion.

As to this clone: Its antigen is still unknown.

The PCR ran on 60 Vbeta and 13 Jbeta primers. The repertoire was sequenced with immunoSEQ multiplex PCR; TCRdb's copy has only in-frame clones and lacks some. The sample gives about 200,000 clones, 65% to 90% of which show up once; about 2.5% is in the top ten. V trimming: 4 bases; J trimming: 1 base; junction bases outside the gene matches: 3. CDR1 and CDR2 from the germline V gene are MGHDK and SYGVNS. The CDR3 extends over 15 amino acids. This TCR was sampled from a woman aged 45-60 years in good health and CMV-seronegative. Sequencing was done on a sample of PBMCs. The chain uses TRBV25-1 and TRBJ1-5; 8 bases are a match to TRBD1. The CDR3 DNA follows: TGTGCCAGCAGTGGGACAGGGTGGAGCAATCAGCCCCAGCATTTT. Amino acids: CASSGTGWSNQPQHF. The complete variable domain, with remaining parts taken from reference TRBV25-1 and TRBJ1-5, reads EADIYQTPRYLVIGTGKKITLECSQTMGHDKMYWYQQDPGMELHLIHYSYGVNSTEKGDLSSESTVSRIRTEHFPLTLESARPSHTSQYLCASSGTGWSNQPQHFGDGTRLSIL.